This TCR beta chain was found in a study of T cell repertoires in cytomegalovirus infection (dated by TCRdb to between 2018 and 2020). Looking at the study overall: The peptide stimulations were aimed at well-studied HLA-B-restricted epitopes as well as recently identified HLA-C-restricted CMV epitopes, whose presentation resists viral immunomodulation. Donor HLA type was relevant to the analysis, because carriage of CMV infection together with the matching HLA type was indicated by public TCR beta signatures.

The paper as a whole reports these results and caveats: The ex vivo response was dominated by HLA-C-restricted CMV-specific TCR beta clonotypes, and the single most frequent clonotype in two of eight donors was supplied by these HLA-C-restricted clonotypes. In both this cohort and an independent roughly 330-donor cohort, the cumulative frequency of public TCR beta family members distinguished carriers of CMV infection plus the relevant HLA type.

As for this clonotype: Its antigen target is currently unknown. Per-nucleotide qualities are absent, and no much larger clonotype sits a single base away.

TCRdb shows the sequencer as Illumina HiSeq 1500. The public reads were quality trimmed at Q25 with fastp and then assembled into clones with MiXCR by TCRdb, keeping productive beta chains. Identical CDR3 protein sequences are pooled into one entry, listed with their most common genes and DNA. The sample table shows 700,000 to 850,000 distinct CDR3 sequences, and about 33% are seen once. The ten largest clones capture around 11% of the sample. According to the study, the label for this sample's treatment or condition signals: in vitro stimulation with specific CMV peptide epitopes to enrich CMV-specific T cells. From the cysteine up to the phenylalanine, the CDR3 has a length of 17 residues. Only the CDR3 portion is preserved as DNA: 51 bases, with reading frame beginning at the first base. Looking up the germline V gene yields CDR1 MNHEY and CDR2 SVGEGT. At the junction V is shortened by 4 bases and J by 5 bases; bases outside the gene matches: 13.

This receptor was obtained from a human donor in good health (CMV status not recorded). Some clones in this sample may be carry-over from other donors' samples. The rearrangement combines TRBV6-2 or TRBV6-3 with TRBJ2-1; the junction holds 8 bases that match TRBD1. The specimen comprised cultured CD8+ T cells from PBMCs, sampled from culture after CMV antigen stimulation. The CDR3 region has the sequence CASSSQPRGRNNNEQFF. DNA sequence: TGTGCCAGCAGTTCTCAACCCAGGGGGCGGAATAACAATGAGCAGTTCTTC.